A selection of T cell receptor beta chains follows, all from one sample in a study of OX40 agonist ivuxolimab in advanced cancers. Clones were sequenced by immunoSEQ multiplex PCR, and TCRdb holds only the in-frame ones, with some missing. The sample lists approximately 66,000 clones, roughly 86% occurring once. The sample here was CD4+ or CD8+ T cells sorted from blood, taken in a trial of the OX40 agonist ivuxolimab. The receptor source for this set is an adult with an advanced solid tumor such as melanoma, head and neck, liver or kidney cancer. CDR3s include the opening cysteine and the closing phenylalanine or tryptophan. D genes are given only for firm matches. Clone size is stated in some rows and not others, as once, few, many or a class when expanded.

j_gene,d_gene,abundance,v_gene,CDR3aa,CDR3nt
TRBJ2-1,TRBD1,.,TRBV27,CASSPTTTGSSYNEQFF,TGTGCCAGCAGCCCAACCACGACAGGGAGCTCCTACAATGAGCAGTTCTTC
TRBJ2-5,TRBD1,once,TRBV7-7,CASSLTGAPETQYF,TGTGCCAGCAGCTTGACAGGGGCCCCGGAGACCCAGTACTTC
TRBJ2-5,.,.,TRBV18,CASSPKETQYF,TGTGCCAGCTCACCAAAAGAGACCCAGTACTTC
TRBJ1-1,.,.,TRBV7-6,CASSLAGTRTEAFF,TGTGCCAGCAGCTTAGCGGGGACAAGAACTGAAGCTTTCTTT
TRBJ2-7,.,.,TRBV18,CASLPDSLGEQYF,TGTGCCAGCTTACCGGACTCCCTCGGGGAGCAGTACTTC
TRBJ1-1,.,.,TRBV5-4,CASSLILNTEAFF,TGTGCCAGCAGCTTGATCCTAAACACTGAAGCTTTCTTT
TRBJ2-6,TRBD1,.,TRBV5-1,CASSDRGLGGANVLTF,TGCGCCAGCAGTGACAGGGGGCTGGGTGGGGCCAACGTCCTGACTTTC
TRBJ1-4,.,few,TRBV18,CASSPSAGIEKLFF,TGTGCCAGCTCACCATCAGCAGGCATCGAAAAACTGTTTTTT
TRBJ2-7,TRBD1,.,TRBV27,CASSRLTGAIYEQYF,TGTGCCAGCAGCCGCTTGACAGGGGCCATCTACGAGCAGTACTTC
TRBJ2-1,TRBD2,.,TRBV7-9,CASSTLAGGLNEQFF,TGTGCCAGCAGCACCCTGGCGGGGGGGCTGAATGAGCAGTTCTTC
TRBJ1-4,TRBD1,.,TRBV5-1,CASSVPGTGNEKLFF,TGCGCCAGCAGCGTCCCCGGGACAGGCAATGAAAAACTGTTTTTT
TRBJ1-3,.,.,TRBV5-8,CASPQLGTRNTIYF,TGTGCCAGTCCTCAATTAGGGACTCGGAACACCATATATTTT
TRBJ1-6,.,.,TRBV5-6,CASSSNDRLRNSPLHF,TGTGCCAGCAGCTCAAACGACAGACTCAGGAATTCACCCCTCCACTTT
TRBJ2-5,.,.,TRBV5-4,CASSLGVLGGETQYF,TGTGCCAGCAGCTTGGGGGTCCTCGGGGGAGAGACCCAGTACTTC
TRBJ2-6,.,.,TRBV9,CASSVVPSGANVLTF,TGTGCCAGCAGCGTAGTCCCTTCTGGGGCCAACGTCCTGACTTTC
TRBJ2-7,.,.,TRBV5-1,CASSLAGGREIYEQYF,TGCGCCAGCAGCTTGGCCGGGGGACGGGAAATTTACGAGCAGTACTTC
TRBJ1-5,.,.,TRBV18,CASSEDHSNQPQHF,TGTGCCAGCTCAGAGGACCATAGCAATCAGCCCCAGCATTTT
TRBJ2-1,.,.,TRBV5-4,CASHILTTNEQFF,TGTGCCAGCCACATACTCACGACGAATGAGCAGTTCTTC
TRBJ2-1,TRBD2,.,TRBV18,CASSPRQGTSGGENNEQFF,TGTGCCAGCTCACCACGGCAGGGGACTAGCGGGGGGGAAAACAATGAGCAGTTCTTC
TRBJ1-2,.,.,TRBV9,CASSVGFGQLNYGYTF,TGTGCCAGCAGCGTAGGCTTCGGACAGCTTAACTATGGCTACACCTTC
TRBJ2-7,.,.,TRBV10-3,CAAGGVTYEQYF,TGTGCCGCAGGGGGGGTAACCTACGAGCAGTACTTC
TRBJ1-2,.,once,TRBV18,CASSPTPRGHGYGYTF,TGTGCCAGCTCACCTACCCCCAGGGGCCACGGCTATGGCTACACCTTC
TRBJ2-5,.,once,TRBV18,CASSAGLEETQYF,TGTGCCAGCTCGGCGGGGCTGGAAGAGACCCAGTACTTC
TRBJ1-2,.,.,TRBV6-1,CASSEGVRGSGYTF,TGTGCCAGCAGTGAAGGCGTCCGGGGGTCTGGCTACACCTTC
TRBJ1-1,.,.,TRBV18,CASSPRTGEAFF,TGTGCCAGCTCACCCCGGACGGGTGAAGCTTTCTTT
TRBJ1-1,.,.,TRBV5-8,CASSFRVTEAFF,TGTGCCAGCAGCTTCAGGGTAACTGAAGCTTTCTTT
TRBJ2-1,TRBD2,.,TRBV5-8,CASSLGSAGEVGQFF,TGTGCCAGCAGCTTGGGCTCAGCGGGGGAGGTCGGGCAGTTCTTC
TRBJ1-3,.,.,TRBV7-6,CASSSNAGASGNTIYF,TGTGCCAGCAGCTCAAACGCAGGGGCCTCTGGAAACACCATATATTTT
TRBJ1-2,TRBD1,.,TRBV2,CASSDRGPEFLNYGYTF,TGTGCCAGCAGCGACAGGGGACCGGAATTCCTTAACTATGGCTACACCTTC
TRBJ1-1,.,.,TRBV7-2,CASSLGGVPNTEAFF,TGTGCCAGCAGCTTAGGGGGCGTCCCGAACACTGAAGCTTTCTTT
TRBJ2-5,TRBD2,.,TRBV6-1,CAIGASGGQETQYF,TGTGCCATAGGGGCTAGCGGGGGGCAAGAGACCCAGTACTTC
TRBJ1-1,.,few,TRBV6-5,CASSRGRRDTEAFF,TGTGCCAGCAGTCGGGGCCGGAGGGACACTGAAGCTTTCTTT
TRBJ1-1,TRBD1,.,TRBV7-3,CASSLKPGTGNTEAFF,TGTGCCAGCAGCTTGAAACCCGGGACAGGGAACACTGAAGCTTTCTTT
TRBJ2-6,.,.,TRBV6-1,CASSDGGLPSGANVLTF,TGTGCCAGCAGTGACGGGGGGCTTCCGTCTGGGGCCAACGTCCTGACTTTC
TRBJ1-2,.,.,TRBV21-1,CASSKAPGTNGYTF,TGTGCCAGCAGCAAAGCGCCAGGAACAAATGGCTACACCTTC
TRBJ1-5,.,once,TRBV5-6,CASSVQGGGNQPQHF,TGTGCCAGCAGCGTCCAGGGAGGGGGCAATCAGCCCCAGCATTTT
TRBJ2-7,.,few,TRBV6-5,CASSYSGPTYEQYF,TGTGCCAGCAGTTACTCGGGCCCAACCTACGAGCAGTACTTC
TRBJ2-3,.,.,TRBV9,CASSNTPPRGGTDTQYF,TGTGCCAGCAGCAACACCCCCCCCCGCGGGGGCACAGATACGCAGTATTTT
TRBJ1-1,.,.,TRBV29-1,CSVGVGYGEAFF,TGCAGCGTTGGGGTGGGCTACGGTGAAGCTTTCTTT
TRBJ2-1,TRBD1,.,TRBV7-9,CASSQDGTALYNEQFF,TGTGCCAGCAGCCAAGACGGGACAGCTCTTTACAATGAGCAGTTCTTC
TRBJ2-1,TRBD2,.,TRBV5-6,CASSSLAGFAYNEQFF,TGTGCCAGCAGCTCTCTAGCGGGGTTCGCCTACAATGAGCAGTTCTTC
TRBJ1-3,TRBD1,.,TRBV14,CASSQPGQGSNTIYF,TGTGCCAGCAGCCAACCTGGACAGGGGTCGAACACCATATATTTT
TRBJ1-1,.,.,TRBV27,CASSFGGLNTEAFF,TGTGCCAGCAGTTTCGGGGGACTGAACACTGAAGCTTTCTTT
TRBJ2-7,TRBD1,once,TRBV7-2,CASSFTGDEQYF,TGTGCCAGCAGCTTTACAGGGGACGAGCAGTACTTC
TRBJ1-5,.,.,TRBV7-9,CASSLDGAGGKHF,TGTGCCAGCAGCTTAGATGGTGCGGGGGGTAAGCATTTT